This T cell receptor beta chain was profiled in a study of shared clonotypes between healthy human individuals. Under the authors' procedure: Filtering differed, since immunoSEQ gave only junction sequences and no quality scores. Assay used: immunoSEQ multiplex PCR; TCRdb lists only in-frame clones, some missing. The V and J calls and the clone size are those of that table, but D and trimming were determined from the DNA. The data contain fewer than 2.5 million clones, over 85% of them seen just once; the ten biggest clones take up about 0.38%. Worth noting for this clone: Its antigen remains unidentified.

Germline CDR1 LNHDA, CDR2 SQIVND (reference sequence). The CDR3 is 14 amino acids. The V end lost 6 bases, the J end lost 4 bases, and 15 bases lay between the germline ends. Whole-study findings and limits: The study generally estimated greater richness for naive than memory subsets.

What was sequenced was naive CD4+ T cells from PBMCs. Stated subset: CD45RA+ positively selected. The chain carries TRBV19 and TRBJ1-1; D is possibly TRBD1 (6 bases). The TCR was taken from a man aged 18-30 years in good health. Some clones in this sample may be carry-over from other donors' samples. The chain's CDR3 is CASRLGGAGTEAFF. The CDR3 region has the DNA TGTGCCAGTAGACTTGGGGGCGCGGGCACTGAAGCTTTCTTT.